The rows below give T cell receptor beta chains drawn from one sample of a study of T cell responses to AZD1222 COVID-19 vaccine. Libraries were prepared by immunoSEQ multiplex PCR; TCRdb keeps only in-frame clonotypes and omits some of them. The data contain 250,000 to 300,000 clones, around 93% of them singletons. Material: peripheral blood, obtained 28 days after the second AZD1222 dose. Receptors originate from an adult who received the AZD1222 COVID-19 vaccine. Each CDR3 is given with its conserved first and last residue. D genes are given only for firm matches. Only part of the rows carry a size: once, few, many, or a class if the clone is expanded.

clone_size	d_call	j_call	v_call	cdr3_aa	cdr3_nt
-	-	TRBJ1-2	TRBV20-1	CSAMGGLGYTF	TGCAGTGCTATGGGGGGGTTGGGCTACACCTTC
-	-	TRBJ1-4	TRBV5-1	CASRFGGTNEKLFF	TGCGCCAGCAGGTTCGGGGGGACTAATGAAAAACTGTTTTTT
-	-	TRBJ1-2	TRBV5-1	CASSLSDNYGYTF	TGCGCCAGCAGCTTGTCCGATAACTATGGCTACACCTTC
-	TRBD1	TRBJ2-5	TRBV4-1	CASSQDGDRGGETQYF	TGCGCCAGCAGCCAAGACGGGGACAGGGGCGGCGAGACCCAGTACTTC
-	TRBD1	TRBJ2-4	TRBV19	CASSPGTGNAKNIQYF	TGTGCCAGTAGTCCCGGGACAGGTAATGCCAAAAACATTCAGTACTTC
-	-	TRBJ2-1	TRBV5-1	CASGLGENEQFF	TGCGCCAGCGGCCTAGGGGAAAATGAGCAGTTCTTC
-	-	TRBJ2-7	TRBV28	CASSIGYEQYF	TGTGCCAGCTCTATCGGCTACGAGCAGTACTTC
-	-	TRBJ1-1	TRBV14	CASSQRGLGTEAFF	TGTGCCAGCAGTCAAAGGGGCCTTGGGACTGAAGCTTTCTTT
-	-	TRBJ2-2	TRBV28	CASSPFSAGYGELFF	TGTGCCAGCAGTCCCTTCTCAGCGGGTTACGGGGAGCTGTTTTTT
-	TRBD1	TRBJ1-3	TRBV6-5	CASSQGATGNTIYF	TGTGCCAGCAGTCAGGGGGCCACTGGAAACACCATATATTTT
once	-	TRBJ1-2	TRBV27	CASRPVGLGREGYGYTF	TGTGCCAGCAGGCCAGTAGGTCTCGGAAGGGAGGGCTATGGCTACACCTTC
once	TRBD2	TRBJ2-3	TRBV11-1	CASSLAPTSAYTDTQYF	TGTGCCAGCAGCTTAGCCCCGACTAGCGCCTACACAGATACGCAGTATTTT
-	-	TRBJ2-2	TRBV4-1	CASSPSENTGELFF	TGCGCCAGCAGCCCGAGCGAAAACACCGGGGAGCTGTTTTTT
-	-	TRBJ1-1	TRBV27	CASSLSGGRIMNTEAFF	TGTGCCAGCAGTTTATCGGGAGGGAGGATCATGAACACTGAAGCTTTCTTT
-	-	TRBJ2-5	TRBV7-9	CASSFLQETQYF	TGTGCCAGCAGCTTTCTCCAAGAGACCCAGTACTTC
-	-	TRBJ1-1	TRBV5-1	CASSSGDSLDAFF	TGCGCCAGCAGCTCAGGAGACAGCCTGGATGCTTTCTTT
-	-	TRBJ2-7	TRBV2	CASRNGGQYF	TGTGCCAGCAGAAATGGGGGGCAGTACTTC
-	-	TRBJ1-2	TRBV6-2/TRBV6-3	CASSYIRGQGYTF	TGTGCCAGCAGTTACATCCGGGGCCAAGGCTACACCTTC
-	TRBD1	TRBJ2-7	TRBV4-2	CASSQVGTGNSYEQYF	TGTGCCAGCAGCCAAGTAGGGACAGGCAACTCCTACGAGCAGTACTTC
once	-	TRBJ1-4	TRBV29-1	CSVDWGTEKLFF	TGCAGCGTTGACTGGGGAACAGAAAAACTGTTTTTT
-	-	TRBJ2-7	TRBV18	CASSPIQEGGEQYF	TGTGCCAGCTCACCAATCCAGGAAGGGGGCGAGCAGTACTTC
once	TRBD1	TRBJ2-2	TRBV9	CASSPQGLGVTGELFF	TGTGCCAGCAGCCCACAGGGGCTTGGGGTCACCGGGGAGCTGTTTTTT
-	-	TRBJ2-3	TRBV7-2	CASSLGKGFSTDTQYF	TGTGCCAGCAGCTTAGGAAAGGGGTTCAGCACAGATACGCAGTATTTT
-	TRBD1	TRBJ2-7	TRBV7-8	CASSLRQGSLYEQYF	TGTGCCAGCAGCTTAAGACAGGGTTCCTTGTACGAGCAGTACTTC
-	-	TRBJ1-1	TRBV10-3	CAITPGPVGAEAFF	TGTGCCATCACCCCGGGCCCGGTAGGGGCTGAAGCTTTCTTT
-	TRBD2	TRBJ2-5	TRBV9	CASTEGSGGSGETQYF	TGTGCCAGCACCGAGGGGAGCGGGGGGTCCGGGGAGACCCAGTACTTC
-	-	TRBJ2-4	TRBV3-1/TRBV3-2	CASSQGGRGDIQYF	TGTGCCAGCAGCCAAGGGGGGCGCGGGGACATTCAGTACTTC
-	-	TRBJ1-5	TRBV19	CASRGLSNQPQHF	TGTGCCAGTAGGGGTCTTAGCAATCAGCCCCAGCATTTT
-	-	TRBJ1-6	TRBV10-2	CASSESPGVDSPLHF	TGCGCCAGCAGTGAGTCTCCAGGGGTGGATTCACCCCTCCACTTT
-	-	TRBJ2-3	TRBV5-1	CASSLGHSTDTQYF	TGCGCCAGCAGCTTGGGCCATAGCACAGATACGCAGTATTTT
-	TRBD1	TRBJ1-4	TRBV5-1	CASSPGTGATNEKLFF	TGCGCCAGCAGCCCTGGGACAGGCGCAACTAATGAAAAACTGTTTTTT
-	-	TRBJ1-5	TRBV28	CASSYYDPSGNQPQHF	TGTGCCAGCAGTTACTATGACCCTTCTGGGAATCAGCCCCAGCATTTT
-	-	TRBJ2-7	TRBV7-2	CASSLGTPPYEQYF	TGTGCCAGCAGCTTAGGGACACCACCCTACGAGCAGTACTTC
-	-	TRBJ2-3	TRBV24-1	CATSDFGSTTDTQYF	TGTGCCACCAGTGATTTCGGGTCCACAACAGATACGCAGTATTTT
-	-	TRBJ1-5	TRBV4-3	CASSQESGSNQPQHF	TGCGCCAGCAGCCAAGAGTCAGGGAGCAATCAGCCCCAGCATTTT
few	-	TRBJ2-7	TRBV7-2	CASSLVQGQQYF	TGTGCCAGCAGCTTAGTACAGGGACAGCAGTACTTC
-	TRBD2	TRBJ2-7	TRBV13	CASSLGGLANGEIYEQYF	TGTGCCAGCAGCTTAGGGGGACTAGCCAATGGTGAAATCTACGAGCAGTACTTC
-	TRBD1	TRBJ2-1	TRBV7-3	CASSRQGSSYNEQFF	TGTGCCAGCAGCAGACAGGGCAGCTCCTACAATGAGCAGTTCTTC
-	-	TRBJ2-1	TRBV7-9	CASSPPGRVDANEQFF	TGTGCCAGCAGCCCCCCCGGTAGGGTTGACGCAAATGAGCAGTTCTTC